This TCR beta chain was identified during a study of blood T cell repertoires in COVID-19. The method was immunoSEQ multiplex PCR; TCRdb's version includes in-frame clones alone and lacks a portion of them. The sample has about 240,000 clones, about 80% seen once. V trimming: 1 base; J trimming: 6 bases; junction bases outside the gene matches: 10. The CDR3 covers 17 residues. CDR1 is SGHDT, CDR2 YYEEEE, per germline. Sequences were obtained from peripheral blood. This rearrangement joins TRBV5-6 to TRBJ2-2; 9 nucleotides match TRBD1. The receptor comes from a woman aged 80 or older with acute or convalescent COVID-19. CDR3 sequence: CASSLIKGQGWSGELFF. The DNA for the CDR3 is TGTGCCAGCAGCTTGATAAAGGGACAGGGCTGGTCCGGGGAGCTGTTTTTT.